The next 20 T cell receptor beta chains were all read from a single sample in a study of T-cell memory formation after mild COVID-19. TCRdb fed the 5' RACE reads into MiXCR, producing one record per CDR3 protein. The data contain some 350,000 distinct CDR3 sequences, approximately 15% of them seen just once; the ten biggest clones take up around 20%. Sequenced: PBMCs or a T cell subset sorted from them (not recorded which). The source of these receptors is a man aged 18-30 years who had mild COVID-19 (a few samples of this study predate the infection). Cell type and time point are not known.

The genes are TRBV9 and TRBJ2-2; D is undetermined. CDR1 is SGDLS, CDR2 YYNGEE, per germline. V lost 0 bases and J 2 bases, leaving 11 bases between the germline ends. The CDR3 contains 16 residues. This CDR3 is CASSVGILPNTGELFF. CDR3 bases: TGTGCCAGCAGCGTAGGGATTTTACCCAACACCGGGGAGCTGTTTTTT.

This clonotype appeared many times. CDR3 in DNA: TGTGCCAGCAGCTTATCGTTCCCAGGGGGAACCGGGGAGCTGTTTTTT. Translated: CASSLSFPGGTGELFF. This sequence joins TRBV7-2 and TRBJ2-2, with 7 bases matching TRBD1. V dropped 2 bases and J dropped 5; count of bases not matched to a gene: 8. The germline V gene encodes CDR1 SGHTA and CDR2 FQGNSA. CDR3 length equals 16 residues.

Many counts were recorded for this clonotype. This chain links TRBV18 with TRBJ2-1; TRBD2 agrees at 8 bases. The germline V gene encodes CDR1 KGHSH and CDR2 LQKENI. The CDR3 is 17 residues long. J was trimmed by 7 bases and V by 0 bases; bases with no gene match: 11. CDR3 residues: CASSPPAPGGARNEQFF. CDR3 in DNA: TGTGCCAGCTCACCACCTGCCCCGGGGGGGGCTAGGAATGAGCAGTTCTTC.

The gene calls are TRBV2 and TRBJ2-2; D is tentatively TRBD1 or TRBD2 (5 bases each). The germline V gene encodes CDR1 SNHLY and CDR2 FYNNEI. V lost 8 bases, J lost 8 bases, and 15 bases lay in between. This CDR3 region has 13 residues. The CDR3 is CASGIEGPGELFF. The CDR3 bases are TGTGCCAGCGGAATAGAGGGGCCAGGGGAGCTGTTTTTT.

The chain combines TRBV28 with TRBJ1-5; the match to TRBD1 covers 8 bases. The CDR3 runs to 14 residues. V was clipped by 6 bases and J by 9 bases; unmatched bases: 10. Germline-derived CDR1 and CDR2 are MDHEN and SYDVKM. CDR3 DNA: TGTGCCAGCAGGCTTCCGGACAGGGCTTTGCCCCAGCATTTT. It translates to CASRLPDRALPQHF.

This clonotype showed up just a few times. The chain employs TRBV6-5 and TRBJ1-1, with D perhaps TRBD1 (5 bases). Between the trimmed V and J ends, which lost 2 bases and 6 bases, there was a span of 10 bases. Germline CDR1 reads MNHEY; CDR2 reads SVGAGI. There are 13 residues in the CDR3. CDR3 protein: CASSYQRGAEAFF. The CDR3 nucleotides read TGTGCCAGCAGTTACCAACGGGGCGCTGAAGCTTTCTTT.

The chain combines TRBV7-2 with TRBJ1-1; D ambiguous. Trimming took 4 bases from V and 4 from J, leaving 10 bases between them. The germline gives CDR1 SGHTA, CDR2 FQGNSA. The CDR3 is 13 amino acids. In nucleotides, the CDR3 is TGTGCCAGCAGCTCCGGGAGACGCACTGAAGCTTTCTTT. Residues: CASSSGRRTEAFF.

A few counts support this clonotype. V and J are TRBV6-5 and TRBJ2-5; 8 bases map to TRBD1. The CDR3 is made up of 15 amino acids. V was clipped by 4 bases and J by 9 bases; unmatched bases: 13. Germline V gene sequence: CDR1 MNHEY, CDR2 SVGAGI. The CDR3 protein is CASSLRTGTVGAQYF. In DNA form, the CDR3 reads TGTGCCAGCAGTTTAAGGACAGGGACGGTAGGGGCCCAGTACTTC.

This clonotype showed up many times. V and J are TRBV5-1 and TRBJ1-2, with a tentative D call TRBD1 (5 bases). V was shortened by 0 bases and J by 1 base, with 13 bases between the two germline ends. This CDR3 comprises 16 residues. Germline V CDR1 and CDR2: SGHRS, YFSETQ. CDR3 loop: CASSLGQLSRNYGYTF. CDR3 in DNA: TGCGCCAGCAGCTTGGGACAGCTCTCTCGTAACTATGGCTACACCTTC.

This clonotype appeared many times. The V and J genes are TRBV4-3 and TRBJ1-2; no clear D. Trimming left V 4 bases short and J 8 bases short, with 11 bases between. The CDR3 contains 12 residues. CDR1 is LGHNA and CDR2 is YSLEER in the germline V gene. CDR3 sequence: CASSRRSGGYTF. The CDR3 bases are TGCGCCAGCAGCCGCCGATCTGGAGGCTACACCTTC.

This clonotype was counted only a few times. V is TRBV29-1 and J is TRBJ2-2, with 8 bases aligning to TRBD1. The V gene end was trimmed by 7 bases and the J gene end by 6 bases; junction bases not matched to a gene: 4. Per germline, CDR1 SQVTM and CDR2 ANQGSEA. The CDR3 has 12 residues. CDR3 residues: CSGRQGSGELFF. The CDR3 DNA follows: TGCAGCGGGCGACAGGGGTCCGGGGAGCTGTTTTTT.

This clonotype showed up many times. The rearrangement joins TRBV6-5 to TRBJ2-3, with no clear D. V was cut by 1 base and J by 5 bases, with 10 bases left in between. Germline V gene lookup returns CDR1 MNHEY and CDR2 SVGAGI. The CDR3 sequence is 14 residues long. CDR3 DNA sequence: TGTGCCAGCAGTTACTTAGGTTCGCAAGATACGCAGTATTTT. It translates to CASSYLGSQDTQYF.

The sample holds a few counts of this clonotype. The J gene is TRBJ2-5, the V gene TRBV11-2; D possibly matches TRBD1 or TRBD2 (5 bases each). V was trimmed by 4 bases and J by 4 bases, leaving 25 bases between them. CDR1 SGHAT and CDR2 FQNNGV come from the germline V gene. This CDR3 has 18 residues. CDR3 nucleotide sequence: TGTGCCAGCAGCTCCCCCGGTGGCGTCGGGACCATGGGAGAGACCCAGTACTTC. Translated, it gives CASSSPGGVGTMGETQYF.

The chain combines TRBV10-2 with TRBJ1-5, with D perhaps matching TRBD1 (5 bases). CDR3 length: 13 residues. Deletions cut 3 bases from V and 5 bases from J, with 8 bases between. Per the germline V gene, CDR1 is WSHSY and CDR2 is SAAADI. The CDR3 coding sequence is TGCGCCAGCAGTGACGGGGGAGATCAGCCCCAGCATTTT. Its translation is CASSDGGDQPQHF.

This clonotype was counted a few times. The J gene is TRBJ2-1, the V gene TRBV11-3; 11 bases agree with TRBD2. The V gene's germline CDR1 is SGHNT and CDR2 YENEEA. The V and J ends lost 5 bases and 4 bases, in that order; junction bases with no gene match: 4. The CDR3 totals 15 residues. The CDR3 DNA is TGTGCCAGCAGCGCTAGCGGGGGGAAATACAATGAGCAGTTCTTC. Protein sequence: CASSASGGKYNEQFF. Full variable domain (rest looked up from reference TRBV11-3 and TRBJ2-1): EAGVVQSPRYKIIEKKQPVAFWCNPISGHNTLYWYLQNLGQGPELLIRYENEEAVDDSQLPKDRFSAERLKGVDSTLKIQPAELGDSAVYLCASSASGGKYNEQFFGPGTRLTVL.

This clonotype appeared many times. The chain has TRBV7-9 and TRBJ2-5; D ambiguous. Germline lookup yields CDR1 SEHNR and CDR2 FQNEAQ (reference sequence). V was clipped by 3 bases and J by 10 bases, with 18 bases between them. The CDR3 is 14 residues long. The chain's CDR3 is CASSLVQDGRVQYF. In DNA form, the CDR3 reads TGTGCCAGCAGCTTGGTGCAGGATGGTAGGGTCCAGTACTTC.

V usage is TRBV30 and J usage is TRBJ1-3; D ambiguous. Germline V gene lookup returns CDR1 GTSNPN and CDR2 SVGIG (reference sequence). There are 14 residues in the CDR3. Trimming took 0 bases from V and 4 from J, leaving 10 bases between them. The CDR3 sequence is CAWSVETPGNTIYF. In DNA, the CDR3 is TGTGCCTGGAGTGTGGAGACGCCGGGAAACACCATATATTTT.

This clonotype was observed many times. The chain's CDR3 is CASSLTAVGDSPLHF. The CDR3 nucleotides read TGTGCCAGCAGCTTAACGGCGGTTGGCGATTCACCCCTCCACTTT. The chain is built from TRBV7-2 and TRBJ1-6; no reliable D call. CDR1 is SGHTA, CDR2 FQGNSA, per germline. Trimming removed 2 bases from V and 8 bases from J, with 13 bases in between. The CDR3 extends over 15 amino acids.

This clonotype showed up many times. The chain combines TRBV4-2 with TRBJ2-1; either TRBD1 or TRBD2 may supply D (5 bases each). V lost 1 base to trimming and J lost 4 bases, with 8 bases between them. The CDR3 has 14 amino acids. Looked up from germline, CDR1 is LGHNA and CDR2 is YNFKEQ. CDR3 DNA sequence: TGTGCCAGCAGCCAAGGAGGGGTTTACAATGAGCAGTTCTTC. It translates to CASSQGGVYNEQFF.

This sequence joins TRBV25-1 and TRBJ2-1; 8 bases match TRBD2. The junction had 14 bases not matched to a gene; V was cut back by 7 bases and J by 9 bases. The CDR3 is made up of 15 amino acids. CDR1 MGHDK and CDR2 SYGVNS come from the germline V gene. CDR3 amino acids: CASTESGGPASEQFF. In DNA, the CDR3 is TGTGCCAGCACAGAGAGCGGGGGCCCCGCAAGTGAGCAGTTCTTC.